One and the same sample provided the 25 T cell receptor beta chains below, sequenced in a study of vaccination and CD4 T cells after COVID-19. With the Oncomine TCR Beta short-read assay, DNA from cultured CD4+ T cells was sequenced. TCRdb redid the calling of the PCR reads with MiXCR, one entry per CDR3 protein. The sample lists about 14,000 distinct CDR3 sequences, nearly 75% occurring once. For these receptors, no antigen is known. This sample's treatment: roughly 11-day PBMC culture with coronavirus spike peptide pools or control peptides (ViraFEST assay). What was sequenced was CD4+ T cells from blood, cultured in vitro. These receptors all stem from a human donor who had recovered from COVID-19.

The CDR3 nucleotides read TGTGCCAGCAGCTCAACAGGGCGCCTCTCTGGAAACACCATATATTTT. Its translation: CASSSTGRLSGNTIYF. This chain connects TRBV7-2 to TRBJ1-3; D possibly corresponds to TRBD1 (6 bases). Trimming removed 4 bases at V and 0 bases at J, with 13 bases between. Germline assignment: CDR1 SGHTA and CDR2 FQGNSA. The CDR3 is made up of 16 amino acids.

The DNA for the CDR3 is TGTGCCAGCAGTTTATCCCGAAAACTAGCCAAAAACATTCAGTACTTC. Its translation: CASSLSRKLAKNIQYF. The V and J genes are TRBV27 and TRBJ2-4; the D is unclear. Germline V gene data show CDR1 as MNHEY and CDR2 as SMNVEV (reference sequence). Trimming took 0 bases from V and 0 from J, leaving 9 bases between them. This CDR3 is built from 16 residues.

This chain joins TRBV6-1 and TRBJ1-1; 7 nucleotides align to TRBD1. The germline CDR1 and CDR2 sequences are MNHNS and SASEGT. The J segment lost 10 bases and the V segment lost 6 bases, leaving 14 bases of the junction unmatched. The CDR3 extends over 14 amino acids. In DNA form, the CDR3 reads TGTGCCAGCAGACCTGACAGGGCCTCACGGGGAGCTTTCTTT. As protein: CASRPDRASRGAFF.

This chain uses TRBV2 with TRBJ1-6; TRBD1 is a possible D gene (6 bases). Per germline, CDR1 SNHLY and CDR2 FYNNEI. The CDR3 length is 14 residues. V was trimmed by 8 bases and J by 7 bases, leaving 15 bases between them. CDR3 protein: CASGADSKNSPLHF. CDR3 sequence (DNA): TGTGCCAGCGGTGCGGACAGTAAAAATTCACCCCTCCACTTT.

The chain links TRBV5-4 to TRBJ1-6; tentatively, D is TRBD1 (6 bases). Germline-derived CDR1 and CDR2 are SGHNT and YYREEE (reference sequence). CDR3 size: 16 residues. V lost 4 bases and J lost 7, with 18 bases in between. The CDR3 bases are TGTGCCAGCAGCCCCCCGAGGGGGGCAGGAAATTCACCCCTCCACTTT. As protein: CASSPPRGAGNSPLHF. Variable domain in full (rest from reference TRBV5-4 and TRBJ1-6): ETGVTQSPTHLIKTRGQQVTLRCSSQSGHNTVSWYQQALGQGPQFIFQYYREEENGRGNFPPRFSGLQFPNYSSELNVNALELDDSALYLCASSPPRGAGNSPLHFGNGTRLTVT.

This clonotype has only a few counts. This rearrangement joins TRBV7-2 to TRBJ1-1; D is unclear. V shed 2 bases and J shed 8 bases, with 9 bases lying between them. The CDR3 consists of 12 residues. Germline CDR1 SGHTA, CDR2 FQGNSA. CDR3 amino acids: CASSLSGMEAFF. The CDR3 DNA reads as TGTGCCAGCAGCTTAAGTGGAATGGAAGCTTTCTTT.

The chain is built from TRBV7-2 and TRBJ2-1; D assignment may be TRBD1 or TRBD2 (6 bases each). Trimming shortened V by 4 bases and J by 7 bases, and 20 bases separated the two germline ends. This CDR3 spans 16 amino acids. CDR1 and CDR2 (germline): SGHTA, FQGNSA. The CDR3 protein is CASSSRGGRDGNEQFF. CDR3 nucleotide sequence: TGTGCCAGCAGCTCCCGAGGGGGGCGGGACGGGAATGAGCAGTTCTTC.

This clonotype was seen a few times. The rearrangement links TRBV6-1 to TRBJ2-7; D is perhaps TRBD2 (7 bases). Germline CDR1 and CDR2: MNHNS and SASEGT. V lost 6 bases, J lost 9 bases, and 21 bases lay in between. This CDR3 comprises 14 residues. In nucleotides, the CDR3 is TGTGCCAGCAGAGGACAGTACCTCTGGGAGGGGCAGTACTTC. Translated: CASRGQYLWEGQYF.

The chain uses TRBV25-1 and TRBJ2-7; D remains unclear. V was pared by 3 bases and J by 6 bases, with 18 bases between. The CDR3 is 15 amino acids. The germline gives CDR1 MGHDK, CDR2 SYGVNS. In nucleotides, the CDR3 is TGTGCCAGCAGTGATGCCGGACCTATTATAAGCGAGCAGTACTTC. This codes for CASSDAGPIISEQYF.

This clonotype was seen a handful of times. CDR3 nucleotide sequence: TGTGCCATCAGCCCACTAGCGGGAGGGCTGGAGACCCAGTACTTC. Amino acids: CAISPLAGGLETQYF. V gene TRBV10-3 combines with J gene TRBJ2-5, with TRBD2 matching 13 bases. The CDR3 has 15 amino acids. Germline loops: CDR1 ENHRY, CDR2 SYGVKD. V gave up 6 bases and J gave up 5 bases; unmatched junction bases: 6.

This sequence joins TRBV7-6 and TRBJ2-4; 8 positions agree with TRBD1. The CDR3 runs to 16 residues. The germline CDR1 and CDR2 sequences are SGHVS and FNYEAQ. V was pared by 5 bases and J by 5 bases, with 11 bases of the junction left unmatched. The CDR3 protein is CASSPSPGGAENIQYF. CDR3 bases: TGTGCCAGCAGCCCCTCCCCAGGGGGCGCCGAAAACATTCAGTACTTC.

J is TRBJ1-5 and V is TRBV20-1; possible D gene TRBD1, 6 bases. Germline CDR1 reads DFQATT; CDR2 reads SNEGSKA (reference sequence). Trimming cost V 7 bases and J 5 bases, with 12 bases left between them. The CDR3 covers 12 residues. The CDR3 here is CSVRGGYQPQHF. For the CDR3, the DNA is TGCAGTGTAAGGGGGGGGTATCAGCCCCAGCATTTT.

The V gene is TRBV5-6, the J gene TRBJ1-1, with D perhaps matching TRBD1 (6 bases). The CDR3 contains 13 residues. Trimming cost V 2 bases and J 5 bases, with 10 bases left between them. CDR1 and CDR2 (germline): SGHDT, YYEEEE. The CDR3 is CASSFFQGTEAFF. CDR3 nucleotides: TGTGCCAGCAGCTTTTTCCAGGGGACTGAAGCTTTCTTT.

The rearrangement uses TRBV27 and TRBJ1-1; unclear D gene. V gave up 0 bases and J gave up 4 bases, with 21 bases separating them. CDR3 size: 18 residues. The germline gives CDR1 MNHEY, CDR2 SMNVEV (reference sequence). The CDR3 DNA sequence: TGTGCCAGCAGTTTATCGACTCGGCAGCCGCCGGTGGGCACTGAAGCTTTCTTT. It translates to CASSLSTRQPPVGTEAFF.

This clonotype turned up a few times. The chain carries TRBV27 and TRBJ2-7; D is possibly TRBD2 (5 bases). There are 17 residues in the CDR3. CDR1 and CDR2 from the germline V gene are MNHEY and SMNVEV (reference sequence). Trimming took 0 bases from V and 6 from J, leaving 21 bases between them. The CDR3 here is CASSLSALTRALSEQYF. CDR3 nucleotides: TGTGCCAGCAGTTTATCGGCTCTTACGAGGGCTCTGAGCGAGCAGTACTTC.

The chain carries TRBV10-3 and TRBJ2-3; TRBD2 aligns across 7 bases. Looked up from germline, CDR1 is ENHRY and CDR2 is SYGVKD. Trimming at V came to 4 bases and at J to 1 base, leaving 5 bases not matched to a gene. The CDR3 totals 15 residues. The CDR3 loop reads CAISGLAGGTDTQYF. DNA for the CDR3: TGTGCCATCAGTGGACTAGCTGGGGGCACAGATACGCAGTATTTT.

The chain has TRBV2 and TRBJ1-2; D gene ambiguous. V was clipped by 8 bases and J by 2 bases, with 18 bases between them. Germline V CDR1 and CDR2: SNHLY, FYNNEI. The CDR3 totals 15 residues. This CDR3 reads CASSGRGEDNYGYTF. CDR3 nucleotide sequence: TGTGCCAGCTCCGGCCGAGGAGAGGACAACTATGGCTACACCTTC.

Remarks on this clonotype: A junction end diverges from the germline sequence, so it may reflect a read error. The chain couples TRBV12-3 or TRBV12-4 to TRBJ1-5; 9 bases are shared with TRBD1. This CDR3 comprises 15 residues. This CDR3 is CASRSQGASNQPQHF. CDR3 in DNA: TGTGCCAGCAGGTCACAGGGGGCGAGCAACCAGCCCCAGCATTTT.

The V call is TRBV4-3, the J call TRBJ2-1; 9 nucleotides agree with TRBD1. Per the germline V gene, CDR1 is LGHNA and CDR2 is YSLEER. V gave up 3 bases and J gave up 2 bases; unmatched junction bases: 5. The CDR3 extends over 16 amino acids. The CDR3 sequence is CASSQQTGGPYNEQFF. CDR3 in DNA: TGCGCCAGCAGCCAGCAAACAGGGGGCCCCTACAATGAGCAGTTCTTC.

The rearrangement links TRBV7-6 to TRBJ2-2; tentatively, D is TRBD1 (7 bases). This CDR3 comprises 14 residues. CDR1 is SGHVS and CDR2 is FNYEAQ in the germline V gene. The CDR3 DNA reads TGTGCTAGCGGCCGGGACAGTATCACCGGGGAGCTGTTTTTT. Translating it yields CASGRDSITGELFF.

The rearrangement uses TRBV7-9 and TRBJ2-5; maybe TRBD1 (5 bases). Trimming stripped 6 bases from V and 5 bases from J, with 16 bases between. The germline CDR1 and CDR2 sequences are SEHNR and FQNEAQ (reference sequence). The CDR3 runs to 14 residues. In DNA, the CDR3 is TGTGCCAGCAGTTCCCGGACACCCGGGGAGACCCAGTACTTC. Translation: CASSSRTPGETQYF.

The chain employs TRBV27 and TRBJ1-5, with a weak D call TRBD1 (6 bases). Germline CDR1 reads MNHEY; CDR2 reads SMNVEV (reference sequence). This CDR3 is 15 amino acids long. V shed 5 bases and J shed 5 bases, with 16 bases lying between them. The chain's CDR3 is CASSALGQLYQPQHF. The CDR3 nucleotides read TGTGCCAGCAGTGCGCTCGGACAGCTTTATCAGCCCCAGCATTTT.

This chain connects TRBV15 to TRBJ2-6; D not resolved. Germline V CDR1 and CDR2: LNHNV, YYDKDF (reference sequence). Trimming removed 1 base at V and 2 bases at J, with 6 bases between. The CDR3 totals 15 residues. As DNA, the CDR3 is TGTGCCACCAGCAGAGGTCGTGCTGGGGCCAACGTCCTGACTTTC. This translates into CATSRGRAGANVLTF.

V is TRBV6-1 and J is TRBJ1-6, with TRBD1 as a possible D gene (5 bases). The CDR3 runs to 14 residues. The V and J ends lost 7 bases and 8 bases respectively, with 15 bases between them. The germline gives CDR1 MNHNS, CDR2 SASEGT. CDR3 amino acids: CASNPQGKDSPLHF. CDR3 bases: TGTGCCAGCAACCCCCAGGGTAAAGATTCACCCCTCCACTTT.

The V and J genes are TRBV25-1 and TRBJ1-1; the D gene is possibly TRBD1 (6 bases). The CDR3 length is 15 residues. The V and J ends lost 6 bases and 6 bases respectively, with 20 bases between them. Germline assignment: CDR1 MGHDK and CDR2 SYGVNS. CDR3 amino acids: CASSSPGAGDPEAFF. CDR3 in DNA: TGTGCCAGCAGCTCCCCAGGGGCAGGGGACCCTGAAGCTTTCTTT.